This T cell receptor (beta chain) was recovered during a study of T-cell reconstitution after alpha-beta-depleted transplantation in children. Preparation of the TCRbeta library used unique molecular identifiers. MiXCR, applied by TCRdb to the PCR reads, yields one record per CDR3 protein. This sample has a few hundred thousand distinct CDR3 sequences, with over 20% found just once. Study-level results: From newly produced T cells came most of the T-cell counts and diversity one year after transplant. High day-60 TCRbeta diversity in some patients came from surviving recipient T cells and thymic progenitors. Several hundred expanded graft clones reportedly gave rise to the alpha-beta T cells present about two months after transplant.

Trimming shortened V by 0 bases and J by 2 bases, and 5 bases separated the two germline ends. CDR1 ENHRY and CDR2 SYGVKD come from the germline V gene. CDR3 length: 13 amino acids. This clonotype was recorded at least ten times. The antigen is not known. The sequence came from a girl aged 2 to 10 with Fanconi anemia, due to receive a stem cell transplant. V is TRBV10-3 and J is TRBJ2-7; D unclear. The sample consisted of PBMCs, taken before TCRalphabeta/CD19-depleted stem cell transplant. The CDR3 here is CAISESTAYEQYF. DNA of the CDR3: TGTGCCATCAGTGAGTCTACAGCCTACGAGCAGTACTTC.